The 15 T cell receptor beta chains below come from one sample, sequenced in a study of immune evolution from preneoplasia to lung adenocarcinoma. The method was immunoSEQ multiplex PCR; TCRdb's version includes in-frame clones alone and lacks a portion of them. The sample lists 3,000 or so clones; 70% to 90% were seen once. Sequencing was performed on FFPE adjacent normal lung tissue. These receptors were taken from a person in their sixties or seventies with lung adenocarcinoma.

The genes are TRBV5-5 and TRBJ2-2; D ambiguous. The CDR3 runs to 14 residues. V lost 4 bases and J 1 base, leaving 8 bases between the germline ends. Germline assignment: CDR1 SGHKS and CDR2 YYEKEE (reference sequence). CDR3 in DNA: TGTGCCAGCAGCCCGAGGTGGAACACCGGGGAGCTGTTTTTT. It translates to CASSPRWNTGELFF.

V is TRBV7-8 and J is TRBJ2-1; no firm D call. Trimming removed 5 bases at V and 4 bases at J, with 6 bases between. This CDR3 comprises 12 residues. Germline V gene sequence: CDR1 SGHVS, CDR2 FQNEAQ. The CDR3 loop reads CASSHYYNEQFF. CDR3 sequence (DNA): TGTGCCAGCAGCCACTATTACAATGAGCAGTTCTTC.

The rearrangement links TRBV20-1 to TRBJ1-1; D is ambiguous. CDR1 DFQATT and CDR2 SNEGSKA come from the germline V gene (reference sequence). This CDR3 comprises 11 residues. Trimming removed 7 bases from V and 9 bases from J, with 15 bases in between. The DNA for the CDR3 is TGCAGTGTGCATACGGGTGGGAAAGCTTTCTTT. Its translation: CSVHTGGKAFF.

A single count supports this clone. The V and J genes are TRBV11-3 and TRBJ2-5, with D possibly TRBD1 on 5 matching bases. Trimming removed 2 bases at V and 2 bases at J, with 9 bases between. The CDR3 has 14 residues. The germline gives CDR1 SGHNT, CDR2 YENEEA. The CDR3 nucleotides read TGTGCCAGCAGCTTAAGCACAGGACAAGAGACCCAGTACTTC. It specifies CASSLSTGQETQYF.

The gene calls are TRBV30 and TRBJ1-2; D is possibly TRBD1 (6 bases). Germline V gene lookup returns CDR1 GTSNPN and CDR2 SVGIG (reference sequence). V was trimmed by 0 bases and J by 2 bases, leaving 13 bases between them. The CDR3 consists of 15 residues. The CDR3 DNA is TGTGCCTGGAGTGTAGGAACAGGGATAAACTATGGCTACACCTTC. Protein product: CAWSVGTGINYGYTF.

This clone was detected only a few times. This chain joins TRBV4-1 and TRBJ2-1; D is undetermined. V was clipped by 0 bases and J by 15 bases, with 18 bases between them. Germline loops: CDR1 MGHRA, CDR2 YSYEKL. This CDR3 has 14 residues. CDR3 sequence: CASSQEAFERRPFF. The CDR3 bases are TGCGCCAGCAGCCAAGAGGCATTTGAGCGTAGGCCGTTCTTC.

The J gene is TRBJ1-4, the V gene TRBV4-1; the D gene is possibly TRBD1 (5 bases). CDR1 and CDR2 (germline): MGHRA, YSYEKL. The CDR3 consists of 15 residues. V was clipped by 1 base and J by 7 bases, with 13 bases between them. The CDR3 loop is CASSQGGGAGEKLFF. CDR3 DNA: TGCGCCAGCAGCCAAGGGGGAGGGGCAGGTGAAAAACTGTTTTTT.

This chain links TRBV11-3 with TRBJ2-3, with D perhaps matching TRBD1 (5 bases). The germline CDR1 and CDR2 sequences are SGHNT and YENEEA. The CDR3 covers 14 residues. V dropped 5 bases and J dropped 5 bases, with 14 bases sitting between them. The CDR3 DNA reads TGTGCCAGCAGCACACGGGCAGGGAAAGATACGCAGTATTTT. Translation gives CASSTRAGKDTQYF.

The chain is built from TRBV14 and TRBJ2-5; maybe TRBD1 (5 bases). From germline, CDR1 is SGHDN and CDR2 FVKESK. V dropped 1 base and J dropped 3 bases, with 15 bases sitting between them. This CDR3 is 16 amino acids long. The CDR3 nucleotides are TGTGCCAGCAGCCAAGTTGCAGGGCTTCTCGAAGAGACCCAGTACTTC. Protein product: CASSQVAGLLEETQYF. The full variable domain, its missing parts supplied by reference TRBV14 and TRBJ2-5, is EAGVTQFPSHSVIEKGQTVTLRCDPISGHDNLYWYRRVMGKEIKFLLHFVKESKQDESGMPNNRFLAERTGGTYSTLKVQPAELEDSGVYFCASSQVAGLLEETQYFGPGTRLLVL.

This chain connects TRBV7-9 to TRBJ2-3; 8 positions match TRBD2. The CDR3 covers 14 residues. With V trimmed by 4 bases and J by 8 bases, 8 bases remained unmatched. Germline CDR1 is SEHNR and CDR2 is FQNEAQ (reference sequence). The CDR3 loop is CASSSGLEGGTQYF. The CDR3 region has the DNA TGTGCCAGCAGCTCGGGACTAGAGGGCGGTACGCAGTATTTT. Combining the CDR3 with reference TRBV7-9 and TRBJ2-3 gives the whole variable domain DTGVSQNPRHKITKRGQNVTFRCDPISEHNRLYWYRQTLGQGPEFLTYFQNEAQLEKSRLLSDRFSAERPKGSFSTLEIQRTEQGDSAMYLCASSSGLEGGTQYFGPGTRLTVL.

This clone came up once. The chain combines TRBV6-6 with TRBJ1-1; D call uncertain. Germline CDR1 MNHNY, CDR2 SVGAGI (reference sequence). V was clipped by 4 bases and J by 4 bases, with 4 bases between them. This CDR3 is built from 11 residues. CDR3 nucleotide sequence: TGTGCCAGCAGTTCAGCCACTGAAGCTTTCTTT. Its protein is CASSSATEAFF.

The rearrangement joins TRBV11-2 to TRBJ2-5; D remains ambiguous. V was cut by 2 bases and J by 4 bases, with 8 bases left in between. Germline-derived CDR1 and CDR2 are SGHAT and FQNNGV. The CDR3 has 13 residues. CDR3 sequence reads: CASSLNSLETQYF. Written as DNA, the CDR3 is TGTGCCAGCAGCTTAAATAGTTTAGAGACCCAGTACTTC.

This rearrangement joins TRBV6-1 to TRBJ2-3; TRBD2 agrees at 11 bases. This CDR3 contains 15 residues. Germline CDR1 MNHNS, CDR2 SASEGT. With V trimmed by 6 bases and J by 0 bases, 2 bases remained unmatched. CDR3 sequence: CASRGLAASTDTQYF. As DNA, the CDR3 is TGTGCCAGCAGGGGACTAGCGGCTAGCACAGATACGCAGTATTTT.

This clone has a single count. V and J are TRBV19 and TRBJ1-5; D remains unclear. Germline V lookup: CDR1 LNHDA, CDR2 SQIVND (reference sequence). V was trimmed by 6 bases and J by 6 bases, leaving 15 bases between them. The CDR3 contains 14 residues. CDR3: CASSPAIGGQPQHF. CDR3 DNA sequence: TGTGCCAGTAGCCCGGCCATTGGAGGTCAGCCCCAGCATTTT.

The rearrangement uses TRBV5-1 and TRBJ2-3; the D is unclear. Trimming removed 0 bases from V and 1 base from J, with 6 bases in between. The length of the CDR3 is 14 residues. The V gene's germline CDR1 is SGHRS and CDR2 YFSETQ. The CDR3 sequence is CASSLAEGTDTQYF. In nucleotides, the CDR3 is TGCGCCAGCAGCTTGGCCGAAGGCACAGATACGCAGTATTTT.